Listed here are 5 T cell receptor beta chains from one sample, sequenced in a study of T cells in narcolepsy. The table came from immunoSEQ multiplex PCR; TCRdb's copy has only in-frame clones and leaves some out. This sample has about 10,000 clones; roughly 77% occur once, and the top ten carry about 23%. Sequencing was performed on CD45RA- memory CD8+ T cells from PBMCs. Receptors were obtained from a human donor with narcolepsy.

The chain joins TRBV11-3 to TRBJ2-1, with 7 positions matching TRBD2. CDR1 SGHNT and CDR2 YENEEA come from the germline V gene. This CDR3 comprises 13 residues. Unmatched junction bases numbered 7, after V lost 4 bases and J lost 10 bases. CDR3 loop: CASSSPLAAEQFF. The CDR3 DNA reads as TGTGCCAGCAGCTCCCCGCTAGCGGCGGAGCAGTTCTTC.

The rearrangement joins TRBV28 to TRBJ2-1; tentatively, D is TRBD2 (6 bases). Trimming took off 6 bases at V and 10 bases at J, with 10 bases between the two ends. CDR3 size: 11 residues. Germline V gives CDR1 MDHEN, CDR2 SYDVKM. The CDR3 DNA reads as TGTGCCAGCAGACCCAGCGGGGAGCAGTTCTTC. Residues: CASRPSGEQFF.

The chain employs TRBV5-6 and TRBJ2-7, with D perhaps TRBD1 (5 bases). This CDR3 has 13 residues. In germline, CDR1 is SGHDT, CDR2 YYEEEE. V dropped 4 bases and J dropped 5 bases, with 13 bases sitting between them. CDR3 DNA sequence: TGTGCCAGCAGCCTTATTCAGGGTAACGAGCAGTACTTC. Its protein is CASSLIQGNEQYF.

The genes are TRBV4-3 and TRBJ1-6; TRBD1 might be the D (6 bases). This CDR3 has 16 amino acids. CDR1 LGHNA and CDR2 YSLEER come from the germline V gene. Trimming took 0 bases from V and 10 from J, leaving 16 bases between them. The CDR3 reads CASSQDSRGGGSPLHF. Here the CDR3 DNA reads TGCGCCAGCAGCCAAGATTCCAGGGGTGGGGGGTCACCCCTCCACTTT.

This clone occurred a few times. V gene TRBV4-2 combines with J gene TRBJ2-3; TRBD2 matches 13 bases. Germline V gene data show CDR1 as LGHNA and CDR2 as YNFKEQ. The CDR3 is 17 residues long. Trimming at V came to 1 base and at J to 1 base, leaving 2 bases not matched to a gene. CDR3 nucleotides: TGTGCCAGCAGCCAAGGACTAGCGGGAGGAGGCACAGATACGCAGTATTTT. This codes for CASSQGLAGGGTDTQYF.